This TCR beta chain was sequenced in a study of cytomegalovirus exposure and HLA in healthy donors. PCR was performed using 60 Vbeta and 13 Jbeta primers. Produced via immunoSEQ multiplex PCR; TCRdb's table is partial and in-frame only. The sample has 220,000 or so clones; 60% to 80% are singletons. The CDR3 covers 17 residues. V gave up 1 base and J gave up 0 bases, with 15 bases separating them. The germline V gene has CDR1 SGHVS and CDR2 FNYEAQ. What was sequenced was PBMCs. The rearrangement joins TRBV7-6 to TRBJ1-1, with a possible D match to TRBD1 (5 bases). This TCR came from a woman aged 30 to 39 in good health and CMV-seronegative. The CDR3 nucleotides read TGTGCCAGCAGCTTAGGCGGTGGGTACAGGCTGAACACTGAAGCTTTCTTT. Amino acids: CASSLGGGYRLNTEAFF.